This T cell receptor beta chain stems from a study of identical twins' blood T cells. MiXCR, run by TCRdb on the 5' RACE reads, gives a single entry per CDR3 protein. This table has 350,000 to 400,000 distinct CDR3 sequences, around 30% appearing once. Sequenced input: PBMCs. The receptor was isolated from a woman aged 18-49 years in good health.

CDR3 amino acids: CSVAPTSGGTDTQYF. The CDR3 DNA is TGCAGCGTTGCCCCAACTAGCGGGGGCACAGATACGCAGTATTTT. This rearrangement joins TRBV29-1 to TRBJ2-3; 10 positions agree with TRBD2. The CDR3 has 15 amino acids. Germline lookup yields CDR1 SQVTM and CDR2 ANQGSEA. The V and J ends lost 4 bases and 1 base, in that order; junction bases with no gene match: 5.